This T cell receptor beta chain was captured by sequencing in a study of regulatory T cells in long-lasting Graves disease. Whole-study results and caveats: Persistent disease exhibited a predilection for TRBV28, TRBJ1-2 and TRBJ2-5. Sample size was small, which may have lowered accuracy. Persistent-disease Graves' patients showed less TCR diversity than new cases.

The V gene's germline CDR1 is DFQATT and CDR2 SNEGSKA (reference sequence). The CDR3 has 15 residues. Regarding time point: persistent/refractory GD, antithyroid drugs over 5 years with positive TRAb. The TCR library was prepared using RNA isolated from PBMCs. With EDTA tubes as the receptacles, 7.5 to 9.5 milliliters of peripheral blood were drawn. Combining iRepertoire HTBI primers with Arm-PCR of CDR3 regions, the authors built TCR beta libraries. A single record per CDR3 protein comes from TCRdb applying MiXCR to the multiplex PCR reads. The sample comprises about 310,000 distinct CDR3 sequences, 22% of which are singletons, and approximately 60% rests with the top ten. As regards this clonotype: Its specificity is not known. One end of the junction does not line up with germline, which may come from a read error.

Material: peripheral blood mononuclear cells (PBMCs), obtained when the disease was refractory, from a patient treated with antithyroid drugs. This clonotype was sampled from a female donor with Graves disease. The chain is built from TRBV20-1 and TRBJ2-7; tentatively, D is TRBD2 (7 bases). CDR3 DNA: TGCAGTGCAATTCCAGGGGCTAGCGGAGCCTACGAGCAGCACTTC. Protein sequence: CSAIPGASGAYEQHF.